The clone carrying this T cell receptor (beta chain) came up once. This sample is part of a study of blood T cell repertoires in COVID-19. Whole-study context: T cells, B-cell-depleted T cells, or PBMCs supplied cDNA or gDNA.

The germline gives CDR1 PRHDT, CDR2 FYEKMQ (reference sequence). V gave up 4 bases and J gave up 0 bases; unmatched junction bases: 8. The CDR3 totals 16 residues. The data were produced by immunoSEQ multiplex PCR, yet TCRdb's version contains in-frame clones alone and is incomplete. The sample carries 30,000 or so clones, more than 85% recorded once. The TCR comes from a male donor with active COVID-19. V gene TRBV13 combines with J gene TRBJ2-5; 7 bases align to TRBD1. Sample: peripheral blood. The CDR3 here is CASSSKGQLYQETQYF. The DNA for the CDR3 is TGTGCCAGCAGCTCAAAGGGACAGCTGTACCAAGAGACCCAGTACTTC.